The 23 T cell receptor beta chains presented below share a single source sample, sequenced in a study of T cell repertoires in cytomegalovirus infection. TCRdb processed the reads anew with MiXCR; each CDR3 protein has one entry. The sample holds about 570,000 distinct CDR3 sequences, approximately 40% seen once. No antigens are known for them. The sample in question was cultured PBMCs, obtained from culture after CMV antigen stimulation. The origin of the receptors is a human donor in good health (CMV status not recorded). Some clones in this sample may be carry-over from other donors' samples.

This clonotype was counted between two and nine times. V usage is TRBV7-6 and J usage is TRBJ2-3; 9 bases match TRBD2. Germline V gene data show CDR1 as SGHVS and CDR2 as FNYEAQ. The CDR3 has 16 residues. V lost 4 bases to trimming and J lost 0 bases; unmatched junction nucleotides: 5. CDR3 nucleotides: TGTGCCAGCAGCTCTTTAGCGGGAGTAAGCACAGATACGCAGTATTTT. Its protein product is CASSSLAGVSTDTQYF.

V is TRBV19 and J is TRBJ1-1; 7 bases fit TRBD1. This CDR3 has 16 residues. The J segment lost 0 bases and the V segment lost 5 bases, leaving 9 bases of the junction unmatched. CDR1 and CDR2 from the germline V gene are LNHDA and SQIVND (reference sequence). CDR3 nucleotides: TGTGCCAGTAGTGTTCGACAGGGCCATATGAACACTGAAGCTTTCTTT. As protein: CASSVRQGHMNTEAFF.

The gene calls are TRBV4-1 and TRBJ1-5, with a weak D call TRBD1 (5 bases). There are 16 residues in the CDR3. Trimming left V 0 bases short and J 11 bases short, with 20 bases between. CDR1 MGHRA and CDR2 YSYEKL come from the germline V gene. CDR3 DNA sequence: TGCGCCAGCAGCCAAGAATGGGACTTCACTTTTCGCGCCCAGCATTTT. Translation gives CASSQEWDFTFRAQHF.

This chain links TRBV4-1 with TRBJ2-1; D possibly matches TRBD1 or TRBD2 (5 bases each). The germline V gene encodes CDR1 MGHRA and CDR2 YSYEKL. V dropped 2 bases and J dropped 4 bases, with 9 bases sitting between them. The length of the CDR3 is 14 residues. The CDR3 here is CASSQPGPYNEQFF. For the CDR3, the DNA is TGCGCCAGCAGCCAACCGGGGCCGTACAATGAGCAGTTCTTC.

CDR3 DNA sequence: TGTGCCAGCACCCAGCGGGGCGGGGGGCCCGGGGAGCAGTTCTTC. Translated, it gives CASTQRGGGPGEQFF. The chain joins TRBV6-1 to TRBJ2-1; TRBD2 agrees at 8 bases. V dropped 7 bases and J dropped 10; count of bases not matched to a gene: 15. Germline CDR1 is MNHNS and CDR2 is SASEGT. There are 15 residues in the CDR3.

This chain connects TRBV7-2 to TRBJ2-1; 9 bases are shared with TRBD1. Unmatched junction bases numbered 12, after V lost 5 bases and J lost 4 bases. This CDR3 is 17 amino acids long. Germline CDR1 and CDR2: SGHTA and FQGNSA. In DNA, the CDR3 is TGTGCCAGCAGCCCACCATCCTACAGGGGGCTGTACAATGAGCAGTTCTTC. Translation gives CASSPPSYRGLYNEQFF.

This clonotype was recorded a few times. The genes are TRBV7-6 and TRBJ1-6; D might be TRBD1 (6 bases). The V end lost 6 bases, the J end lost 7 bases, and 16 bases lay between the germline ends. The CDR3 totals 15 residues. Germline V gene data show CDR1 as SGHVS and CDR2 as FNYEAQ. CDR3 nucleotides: TGTGCCAGCAGGAACCCCAGGGGCAGGAATTCACCCCTCCACTTT. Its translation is CASRNPRGRNSPLHF. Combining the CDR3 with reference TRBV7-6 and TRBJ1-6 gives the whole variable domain GAGVSQSPRYKVTKRGQDVALRCDPISGHVSLYWYRQALGQGPEFLTYFNYEAQQDKSGLPNDRFSAERPEGSISTLTIQRTEQRDSAMYRCASRNPRGRNSPLHFGNGTRLTVT.

The CDR3 here is CASSSQGDTGELFF. In DNA, the CDR3 is TGTGCCAGCAGCTCACAGGGGGACACCGGGGAGCTGTTTTTT. V is TRBV7-1 and J is TRBJ2-2; TRBD1 matches 7 bases. TRBV7-1 is flagged as an ORF with uncertain function. J lost 3 bases, V lost 2 bases, and 0 bases had no gene match. The CDR3 consists of 14 residues.

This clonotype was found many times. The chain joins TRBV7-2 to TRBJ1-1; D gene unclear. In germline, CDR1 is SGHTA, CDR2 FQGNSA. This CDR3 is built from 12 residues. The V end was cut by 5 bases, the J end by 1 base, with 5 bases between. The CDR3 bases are TGTGCCAGCAGCGGACGGAACACTGAAGCTTTCTTT. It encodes CASSGRNTEAFF.

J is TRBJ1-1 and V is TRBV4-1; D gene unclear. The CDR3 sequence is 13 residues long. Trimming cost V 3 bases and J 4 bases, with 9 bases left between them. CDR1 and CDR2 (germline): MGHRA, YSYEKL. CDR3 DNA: TGCGCCAGCAGCCAGGGCCCTAGCACTGAAGCTTTCTTT. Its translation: CASSQGPSTEAFF.

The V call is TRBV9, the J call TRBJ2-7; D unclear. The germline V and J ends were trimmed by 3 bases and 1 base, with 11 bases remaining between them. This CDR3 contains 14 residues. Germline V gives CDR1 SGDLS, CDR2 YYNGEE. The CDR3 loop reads CASSAGVASYEQYF. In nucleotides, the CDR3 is TGTGCCAGCAGCGCCGGCGTCGCATCCTACGAGCAGTACTTC.

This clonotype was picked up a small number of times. CDR3 region: CASSRDPGTGAGELFF. Written as DNA, the CDR3 is TGTGCCAGCAGCCGAGACCCCGGGACAGGGGCCGGGGAGCTGTTTTTT. The chain uses TRBV7-9 and TRBJ2-2, with 10 bases fitting TRBD1. The CDR3 is 16 residues long. The V gene's germline CDR1 is SEHNR and CDR2 FQNEAQ (reference sequence). Trimming at V came to 5 bases and at J to 6 bases, leaving 9 bases not matched to a gene.

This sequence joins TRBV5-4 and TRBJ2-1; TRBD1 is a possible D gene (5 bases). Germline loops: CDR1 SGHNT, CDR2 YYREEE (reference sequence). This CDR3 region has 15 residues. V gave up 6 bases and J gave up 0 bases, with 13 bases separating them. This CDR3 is CASTMTDFSYNEQFF. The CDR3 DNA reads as TGTGCCAGCACTATGACAGACTTCTCCTACAATGAGCAGTTCTTC.

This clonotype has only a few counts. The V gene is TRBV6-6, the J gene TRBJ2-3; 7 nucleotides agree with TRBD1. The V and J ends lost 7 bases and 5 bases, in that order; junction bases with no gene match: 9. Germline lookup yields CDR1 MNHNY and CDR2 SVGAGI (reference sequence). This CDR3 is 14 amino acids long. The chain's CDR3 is CASTGEGARDTQYF. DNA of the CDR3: TGTGCCAGCACCGGAGAGGGGGCAAGAGATACGCAGTATTTT.

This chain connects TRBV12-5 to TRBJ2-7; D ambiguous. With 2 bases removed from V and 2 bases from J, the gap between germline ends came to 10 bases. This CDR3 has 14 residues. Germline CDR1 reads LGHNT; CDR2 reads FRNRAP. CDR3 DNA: TGTGCTAGTGGTTTGTGGGGTACCACCTACGAGCAGTACTTC. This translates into CASGLWGTTYEQYF.

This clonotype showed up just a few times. The chain's CDR3 is CSARDGTGGVYEQYF. The DNA for the CDR3 is TGCAGTGCTAGAGATGGAACAGGGGGCGTCTACGAGCAGTACTTC. V usage is TRBV20-1 and J usage is TRBJ2-7; TRBD1 aligns across 9 bases. This CDR3 is 15 amino acids long. Germline V gives CDR1 DFQATT, CDR2 SNEGSKA (reference sequence). Trimming removed 0 bases from V and 3 bases from J; junction bases left unmatched: 6.

CDR3 residues: CASSVEVDSPLHF. CDR3 bases: TGTGCCAGCAGCGTAGAGGTGGATTCACCCCTCCACTTT. The chain joins TRBV7-2 to TRBJ1-6; D is ambiguous. CDR1 and CDR2 from the germline V gene are SGHTA and FQGNSA. V lost 5 bases and J 8 bases, leaving 10 bases between the germline ends. This CDR3 comprises 13 residues. The full variable domain, in which reference TRBV7-2 and TRBJ1-6 provide the parts outside the CDR3, is GAGVSQSPSNKVTEKGKDVELRCDPISGHTALYWYRQSLGQGLEFLIYFQGNSAPDKSGLPSDRFSAERTGGSVSTLTIQRTQQEDSAVYLCASSVEVDSPLHFGNGTRLTVT.

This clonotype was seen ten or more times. The CDR3 nucleotides are TGTGCCAGCAGCTTAGACAGGGGCGGCTATGGCTACACCTTC. Residues: CASSLDRGGYGYTF. The chain carries TRBV5-4 and TRBJ1-2; 8 nucleotides agree with TRBD1. Germline V lookup: CDR1 SGHNT, CDR2 YYREEE (reference sequence). The CDR3 extends over 14 amino acids. V lost 2 bases to trimming and J lost 4 bases; unmatched junction nucleotides: 4.

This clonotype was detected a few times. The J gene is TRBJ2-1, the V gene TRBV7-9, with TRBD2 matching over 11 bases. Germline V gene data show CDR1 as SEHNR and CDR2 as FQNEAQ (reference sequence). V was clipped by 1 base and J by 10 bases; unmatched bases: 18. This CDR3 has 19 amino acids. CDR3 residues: CASSLGLAGGLGSILEQFF. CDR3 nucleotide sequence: TGTGCCAGCAGCTTAGGGCTAGCGGGGGGCCTTGGGTCGATTCTGGAGCAGTTCTTC.

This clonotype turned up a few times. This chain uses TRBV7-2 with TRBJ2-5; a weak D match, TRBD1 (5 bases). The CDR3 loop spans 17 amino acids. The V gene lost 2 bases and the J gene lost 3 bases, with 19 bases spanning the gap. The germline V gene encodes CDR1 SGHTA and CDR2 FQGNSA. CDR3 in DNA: TGTGCCAGCAGCTTACTTTTCGCGGACACCGCAAAAGAGACCCAGTACTTC. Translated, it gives CASSLLFADTAKETQYF.

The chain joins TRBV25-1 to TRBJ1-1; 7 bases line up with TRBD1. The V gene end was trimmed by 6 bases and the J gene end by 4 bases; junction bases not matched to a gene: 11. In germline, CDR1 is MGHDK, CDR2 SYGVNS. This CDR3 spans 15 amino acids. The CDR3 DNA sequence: TGTGCCAGCAGCCCTACACAGGGGACCGTCACTGAAGCTTTCTTT. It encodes CASSPTQGTVTEAFF.

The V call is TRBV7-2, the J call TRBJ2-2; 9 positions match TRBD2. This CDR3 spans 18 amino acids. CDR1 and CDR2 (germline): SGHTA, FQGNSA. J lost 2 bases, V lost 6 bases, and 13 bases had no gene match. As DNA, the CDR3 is TGTGCCAGCAGGCCTATGGTCGGAGCGGGAGGAAACACCGGGGAGCTGTTTTTT. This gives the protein CASRPMVGAGGNTGELFF.

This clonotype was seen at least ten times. CDR3 DNA: TGTGCCAGCAGCTCACCCGGAGGGGGTAGCACAGATACGCAGTATTTT. It specifies CASSSPGGGSTDTQYF. The genes are TRBV7-2 and TRBJ2-3; either TRBD1 or TRBD2 may supply D (6 bases each). CDR1 is SGHTA and CDR2 is FQGNSA in the germline V gene. V lost 4 bases, J lost 0 bases, and 14 bases lay in between. The CDR3 extends over 16 amino acids.